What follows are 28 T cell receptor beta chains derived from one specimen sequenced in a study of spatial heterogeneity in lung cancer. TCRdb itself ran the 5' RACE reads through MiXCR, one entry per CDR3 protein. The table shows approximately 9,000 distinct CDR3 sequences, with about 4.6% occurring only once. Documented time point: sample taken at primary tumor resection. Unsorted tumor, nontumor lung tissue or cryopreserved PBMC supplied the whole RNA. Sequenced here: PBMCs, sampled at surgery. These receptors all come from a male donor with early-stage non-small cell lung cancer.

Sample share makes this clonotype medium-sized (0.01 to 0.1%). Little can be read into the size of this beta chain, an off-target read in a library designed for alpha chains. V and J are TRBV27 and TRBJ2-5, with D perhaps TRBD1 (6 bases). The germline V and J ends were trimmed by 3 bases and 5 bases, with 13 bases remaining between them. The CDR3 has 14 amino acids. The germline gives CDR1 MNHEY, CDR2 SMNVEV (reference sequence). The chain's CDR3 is CASSLLQGGETQYF. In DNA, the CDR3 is TGTGCCAGCAGTTTGTTACAGGGTGGGGAGACCCAGTACTTC.

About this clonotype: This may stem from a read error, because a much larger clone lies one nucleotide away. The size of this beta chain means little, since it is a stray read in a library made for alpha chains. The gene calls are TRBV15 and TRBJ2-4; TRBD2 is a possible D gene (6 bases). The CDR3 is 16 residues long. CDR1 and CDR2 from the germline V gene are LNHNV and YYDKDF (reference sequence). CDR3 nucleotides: TGTGCCACCAGCAGAGATCGGAGGGGAGGTCGGAACACTCAGTACTTC. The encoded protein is CATSRDRRGGRNTQYF.

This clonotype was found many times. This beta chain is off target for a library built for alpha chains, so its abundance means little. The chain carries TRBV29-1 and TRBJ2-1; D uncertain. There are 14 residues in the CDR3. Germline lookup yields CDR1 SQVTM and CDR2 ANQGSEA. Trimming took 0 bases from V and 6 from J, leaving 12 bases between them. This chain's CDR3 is CSVEDQRSRNEQFF. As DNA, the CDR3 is TGCAGCGTTGAAGATCAGAGATCCCGCAATGAGCAGTTCTTC.

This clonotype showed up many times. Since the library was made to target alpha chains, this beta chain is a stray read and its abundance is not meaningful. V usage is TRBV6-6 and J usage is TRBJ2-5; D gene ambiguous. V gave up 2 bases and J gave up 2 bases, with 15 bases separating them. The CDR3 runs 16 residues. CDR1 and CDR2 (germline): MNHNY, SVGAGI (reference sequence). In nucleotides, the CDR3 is TGTGCCAGCAGTTACCAAGGCCCCCTCTCTCAAGAGACCCAGTACTTC. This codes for CASSYQGPLSQETQYF.

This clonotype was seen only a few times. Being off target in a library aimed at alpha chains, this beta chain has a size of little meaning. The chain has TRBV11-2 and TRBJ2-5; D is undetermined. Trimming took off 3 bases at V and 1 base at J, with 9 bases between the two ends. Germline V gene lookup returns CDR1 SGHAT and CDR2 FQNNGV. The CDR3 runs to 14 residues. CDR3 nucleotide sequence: TGTGCCAGCAGCTTCGGAGCAATCCAAGAGACCCAGTACTTC. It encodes CASSFGAIQETQYF.

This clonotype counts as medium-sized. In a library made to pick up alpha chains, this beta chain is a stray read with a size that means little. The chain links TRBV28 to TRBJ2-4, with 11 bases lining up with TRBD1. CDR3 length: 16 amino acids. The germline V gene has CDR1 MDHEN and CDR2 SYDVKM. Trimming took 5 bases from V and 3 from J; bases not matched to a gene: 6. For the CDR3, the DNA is TGTGCCAGCAGTCTCGGACAGGGGGCGGTCAAAAACATTCAGTACTTC. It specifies CASSLGQGAVKNIQYF.

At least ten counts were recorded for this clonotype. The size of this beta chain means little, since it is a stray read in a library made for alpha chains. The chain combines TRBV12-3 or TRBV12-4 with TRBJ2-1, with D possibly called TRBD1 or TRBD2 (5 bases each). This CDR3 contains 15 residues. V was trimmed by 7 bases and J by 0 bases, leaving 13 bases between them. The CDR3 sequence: CASTGGISSYNEQFF. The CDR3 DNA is TGTGCCAGCACTGGGGGTATAAGCTCCTACAATGAGCAGTTCTTC.

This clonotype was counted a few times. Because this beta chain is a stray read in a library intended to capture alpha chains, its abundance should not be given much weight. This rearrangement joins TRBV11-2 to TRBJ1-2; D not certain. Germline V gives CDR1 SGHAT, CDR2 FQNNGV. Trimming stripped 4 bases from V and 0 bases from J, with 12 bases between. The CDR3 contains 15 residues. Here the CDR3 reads CASSSRLLTNYGYTF. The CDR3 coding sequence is TGTGCCAGCAGCTCACGACTGCTGACTAACTATGGCTACACCTTC.

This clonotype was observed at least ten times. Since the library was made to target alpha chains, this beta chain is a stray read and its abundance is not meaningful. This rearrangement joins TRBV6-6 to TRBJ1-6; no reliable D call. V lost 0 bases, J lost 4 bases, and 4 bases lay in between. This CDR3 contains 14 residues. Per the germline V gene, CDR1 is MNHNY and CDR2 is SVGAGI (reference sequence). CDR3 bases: TGTGCCAGCAGTTACTCGAATTATAATTCACCCCTCCACTTT. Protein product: CASSYSNYNSPLHF.

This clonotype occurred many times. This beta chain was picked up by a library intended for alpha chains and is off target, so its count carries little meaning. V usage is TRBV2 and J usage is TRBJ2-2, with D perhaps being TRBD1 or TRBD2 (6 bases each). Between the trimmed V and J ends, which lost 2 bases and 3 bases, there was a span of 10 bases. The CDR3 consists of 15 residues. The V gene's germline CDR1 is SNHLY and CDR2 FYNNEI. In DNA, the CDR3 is TGTGCCAGCAGTGAACGGGGGCTGGACACCGGGGAGCTGTTTTTT. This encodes CASSERGLDTGELFF.

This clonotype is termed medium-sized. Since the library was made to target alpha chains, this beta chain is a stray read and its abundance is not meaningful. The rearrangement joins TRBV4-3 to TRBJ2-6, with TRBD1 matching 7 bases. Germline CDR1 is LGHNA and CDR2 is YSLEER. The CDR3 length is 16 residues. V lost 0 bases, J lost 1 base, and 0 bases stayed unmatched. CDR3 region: CASSQDRGSGANVLTF. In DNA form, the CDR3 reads TGCGCCAGCAGCCAAGACAGGGGGTCTGGGGCCAACGTCCTGACTTTC.

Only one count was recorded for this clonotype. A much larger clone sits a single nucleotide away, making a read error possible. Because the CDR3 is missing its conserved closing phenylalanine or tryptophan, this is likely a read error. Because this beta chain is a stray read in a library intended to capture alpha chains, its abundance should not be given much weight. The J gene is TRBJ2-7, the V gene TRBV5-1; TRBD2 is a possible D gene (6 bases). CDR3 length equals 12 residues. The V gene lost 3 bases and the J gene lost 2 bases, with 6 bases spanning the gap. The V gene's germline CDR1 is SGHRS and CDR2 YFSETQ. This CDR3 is CASSSGAYEQYL. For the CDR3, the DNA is TGCGCCAGCAGCTCGGGGGCCTACGAGCAGTACCTC.

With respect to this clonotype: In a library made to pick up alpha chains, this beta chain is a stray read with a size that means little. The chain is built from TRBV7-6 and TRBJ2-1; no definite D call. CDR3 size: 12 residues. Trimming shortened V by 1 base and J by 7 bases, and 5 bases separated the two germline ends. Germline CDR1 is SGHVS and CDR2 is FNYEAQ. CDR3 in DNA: TGTGCCAGCAGCTTAGATTGGAATGAGCAGTTCTTC. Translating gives CASSLDWNEQFF.

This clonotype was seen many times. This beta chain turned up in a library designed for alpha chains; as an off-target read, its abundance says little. The CDR3 sequence: CASSFTPLATEAFF. Here the CDR3 DNA reads TGTGCCAGCAGCTTCACTCCACTCGCCACTGAAGCTTTCTTT. The J gene is TRBJ1-1, the V gene TRBV27; D uncertain. V gave up 6 bases and J gave up 4 bases, with 15 bases separating them. Germline V gene data show CDR1 as MNHEY and CDR2 as SMNVEV (reference sequence). The CDR3 extends over 14 amino acids.

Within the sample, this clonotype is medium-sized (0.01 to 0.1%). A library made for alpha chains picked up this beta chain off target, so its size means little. The CDR3 loop is CSASTANTGELFF. The CDR3 DNA reads as TGCAGTGCTAGCACAGCTAACACCGGGGAGCTGTTTTTT. The rearrangement uses TRBV20-1 and TRBJ2-2; D not resolved. The ends were cut back, 3 bases at V and 2 bases at J, with 7 bases in the middle. Germline CDR1 DFQATT, CDR2 SNEGSKA (reference sequence). The CDR3 runs to 13 residues.

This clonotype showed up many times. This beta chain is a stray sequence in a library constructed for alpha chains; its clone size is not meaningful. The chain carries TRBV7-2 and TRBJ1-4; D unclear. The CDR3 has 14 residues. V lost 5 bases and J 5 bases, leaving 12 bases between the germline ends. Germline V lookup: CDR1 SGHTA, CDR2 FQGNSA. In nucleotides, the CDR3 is TGTGCCAGCAGCGATCGACTGGGAAATGAAAAACTGTTTTTT. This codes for CASSDRLGNEKLFF.

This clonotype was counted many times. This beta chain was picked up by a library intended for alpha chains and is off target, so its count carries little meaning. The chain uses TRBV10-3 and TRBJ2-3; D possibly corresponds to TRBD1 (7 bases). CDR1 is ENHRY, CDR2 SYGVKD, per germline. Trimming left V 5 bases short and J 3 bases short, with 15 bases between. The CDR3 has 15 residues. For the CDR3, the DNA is TGTGCCATCAGTAGGGGGGACAGAAAAACAGATACGCAGTATTTT. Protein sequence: CAISRGDRKTDTQYF.

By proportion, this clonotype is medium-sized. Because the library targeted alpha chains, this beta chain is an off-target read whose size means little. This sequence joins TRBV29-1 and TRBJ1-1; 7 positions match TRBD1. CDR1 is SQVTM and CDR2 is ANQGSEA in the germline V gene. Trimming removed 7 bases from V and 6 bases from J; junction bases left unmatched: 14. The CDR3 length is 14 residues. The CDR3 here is CSGRNRGPRAEAFF. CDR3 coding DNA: TGCAGCGGACGAAACAGGGGCCCGCGCGCTGAAGCTTTCTTT. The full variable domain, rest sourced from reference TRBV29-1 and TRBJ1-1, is SAVISQKPSRDICQRGTSLTIQCQVDSQVTMMFWYRQQPGQSLTLIATANQGSEATYESGFVIDKFPISRPNLTFSTLTVSNMSPEDSSIYLCSGRNRGPRAEAFFGQGTRLTVV.

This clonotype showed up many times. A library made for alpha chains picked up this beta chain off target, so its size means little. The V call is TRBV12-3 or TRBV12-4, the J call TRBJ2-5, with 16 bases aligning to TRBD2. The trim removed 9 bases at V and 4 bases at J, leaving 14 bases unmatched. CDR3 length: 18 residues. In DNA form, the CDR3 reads TGTGCCAGGAAGGGACTAGCGGGGGGGCAGTACAGAGGAGAGACCCAGTACTTC. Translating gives CARKGLAGGQYRGETQYF.

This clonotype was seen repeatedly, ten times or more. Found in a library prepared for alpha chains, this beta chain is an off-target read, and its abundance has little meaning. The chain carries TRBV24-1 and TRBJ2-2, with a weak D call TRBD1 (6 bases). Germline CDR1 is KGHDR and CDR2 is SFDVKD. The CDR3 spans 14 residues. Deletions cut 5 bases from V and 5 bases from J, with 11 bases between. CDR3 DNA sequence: TGTGCCACCAGTGGTAACAGGGATACCGGGGAGCTGTTTTTT. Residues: CATSGNRDTGELFF.

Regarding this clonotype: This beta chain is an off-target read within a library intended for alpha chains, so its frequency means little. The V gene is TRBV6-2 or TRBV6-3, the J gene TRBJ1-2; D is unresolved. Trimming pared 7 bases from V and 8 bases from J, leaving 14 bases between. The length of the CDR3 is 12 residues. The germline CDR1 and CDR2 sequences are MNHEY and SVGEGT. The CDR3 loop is CASNDWVVGYTF. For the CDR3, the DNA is TGTGCCAGCAACGACTGGGTCGTAGGCTACACCTTC.

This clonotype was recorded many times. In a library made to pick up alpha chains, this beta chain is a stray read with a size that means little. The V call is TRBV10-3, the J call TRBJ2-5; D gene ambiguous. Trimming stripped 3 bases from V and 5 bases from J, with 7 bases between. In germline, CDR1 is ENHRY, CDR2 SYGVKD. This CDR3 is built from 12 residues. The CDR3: CAISDSFETQYF. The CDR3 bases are TGTGCCATCAGTGATTCTTTTGAGACCCAGTACTTC.

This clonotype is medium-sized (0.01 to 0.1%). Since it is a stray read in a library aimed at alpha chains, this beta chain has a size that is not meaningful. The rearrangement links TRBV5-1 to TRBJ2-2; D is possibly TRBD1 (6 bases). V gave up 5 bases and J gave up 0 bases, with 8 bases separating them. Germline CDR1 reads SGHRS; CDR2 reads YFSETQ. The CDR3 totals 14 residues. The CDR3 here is CASRPGANTGELFF. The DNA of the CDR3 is TGCGCCAGCAGGCCAGGGGCGAACACCGGGGAGCTGTTTTTT.

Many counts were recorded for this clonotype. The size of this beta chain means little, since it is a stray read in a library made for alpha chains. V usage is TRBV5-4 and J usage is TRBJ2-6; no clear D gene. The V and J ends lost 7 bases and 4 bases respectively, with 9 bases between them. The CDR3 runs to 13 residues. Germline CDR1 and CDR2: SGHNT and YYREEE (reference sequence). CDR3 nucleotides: TGTGCCAGCCGATCGGAGGGGGCCAACGTCCTGACTTTC. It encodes CASRSEGANVLTF. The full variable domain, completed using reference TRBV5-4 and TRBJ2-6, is ETGVTQSPTHLIKTRGQQVTLRCSSQSGHNTVSWYQQALGQGPQFIFQYYREEENGRGNFPPRFSGLQFPNYSSELNVNALELDDSALYLCASRSEGANVLTFGAGSRLTVL.

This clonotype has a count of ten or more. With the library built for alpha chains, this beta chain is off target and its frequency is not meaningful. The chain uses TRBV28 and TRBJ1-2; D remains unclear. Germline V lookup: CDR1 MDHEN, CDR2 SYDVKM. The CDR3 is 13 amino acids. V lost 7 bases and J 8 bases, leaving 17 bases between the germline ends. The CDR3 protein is CASIERGRTGYTF. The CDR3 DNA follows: TGTGCCAGCATTGAGAGAGGGAGGACCGGCTACACCTTC.

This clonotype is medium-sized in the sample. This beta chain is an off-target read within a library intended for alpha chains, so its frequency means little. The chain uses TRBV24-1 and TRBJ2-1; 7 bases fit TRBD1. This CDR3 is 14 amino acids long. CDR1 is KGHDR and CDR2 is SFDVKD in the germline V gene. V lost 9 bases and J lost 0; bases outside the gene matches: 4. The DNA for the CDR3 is TGTGCCACCGCGGACAGGAGCTCCTACAATGAGCAGTTCTTC. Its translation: CATADRSSYNEQFF.

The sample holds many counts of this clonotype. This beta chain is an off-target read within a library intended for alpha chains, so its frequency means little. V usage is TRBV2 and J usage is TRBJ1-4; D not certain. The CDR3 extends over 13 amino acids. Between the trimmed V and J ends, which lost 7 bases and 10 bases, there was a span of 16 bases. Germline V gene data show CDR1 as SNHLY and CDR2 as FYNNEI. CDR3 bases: TGTGCCAGCATGACGGCGAGGCCTTTAAAACTGTTTTTT. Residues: CASMTARPLKLFF.

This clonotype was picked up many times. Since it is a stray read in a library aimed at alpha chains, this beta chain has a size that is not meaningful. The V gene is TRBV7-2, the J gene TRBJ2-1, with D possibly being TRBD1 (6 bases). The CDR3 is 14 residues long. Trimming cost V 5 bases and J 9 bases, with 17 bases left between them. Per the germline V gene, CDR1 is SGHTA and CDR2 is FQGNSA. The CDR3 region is CASSARVGQPEQFF. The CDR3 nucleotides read TGTGCCAGCAGCGCCCGTGTCGGACAGCCTGAGCAGTTCTTC. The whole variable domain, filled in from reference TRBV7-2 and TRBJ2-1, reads GAGVSQSPSNKVTEKGKDVELRCDPISGHTALYWYRQSLGQGLEFLIYFQGNSAPDKSGLPSDRFSAERTGGSVSTLTIQRTQQEDSAVYLCASSARVGQPEQFFGPGTRLTVL.